The T cell receptor beta chain described here comes from a study of CD8+ T cells in alopecia areata. Once RNA had been extracted, it was reverse transcribed into cDNA to act as the sequencing template. Repertoires were generated with immunoSEQ multiplex PCR, while TCRdb's copy carries only in-frame clones and drops some. The table has 100,000 to 150,000 clones, about 61% seen once. This clone has just a few counts. Antigen specificity is unknown. From germline, CDR1 is SGHRS and CDR2 YFSETQ. This CDR3 has 13 amino acids. Trimming took 4 bases from V and 10 from J; bases not matched to a gene: 8. General observations from the study: Sharing of TCR sequences between patients (possibly for HLA-related reasons) was less clear than in mice.

The sequence came from a human donor in good health. Sequencing was done on a sample of CD4+ T cells sorted from blood. V gene TRBV5-1 combines with J gene TRBJ2-1, with TRBD2 matching 7 bases. CDR3 sequence (DNA): TGCGCCAGCAGCGAGTCCGGGACTATCGAGCAGTTCTTC. Its protein product is CASSESGTIEQFF.